This T cell receptor beta chain was sequenced for a study of blood T cell repertoires in COVID-19. Study details: Samples representing acute and convalescent COVID-19 were sourced from the United States, Italy and Spain. From T cells, B-cell-depleted T cells, or PBMCs came the material, which was cDNA or gDNA.

This CDR3 is 16 amino acids long. V lost 2 bases and J lost 6; bases outside the gene matches: 6. CDR1 and CDR2 (germline): LGHNA, YSLEER. Authors' processing steps: Amplification from reference gene primers served as the basis for estimated nucleated cell counts. Sequenced by immunoSEQ multiplex PCR; TCRdb stores in-frame clones only, minus some. V, J and clone size are those of that table, while D and trimming were read from the DNA. This repertoire shows about 22,000 clones, approximately 88% found once; its top ten account for about a fifth. The chain links TRBV4-3 to TRBJ2-1; TRBD2 agrees at 11 bases. Input material: peripheral blood. This clonotype originated in a man aged 80 or over with active or convalescent COVID-19. The CDR3 protein is CASSQHTSGGPNEQFF. CDR3 DNA sequence: TGCGCCAGCAGCCAACATACTAGCGGGGGACCCAATGAGCAGTTCTTC.